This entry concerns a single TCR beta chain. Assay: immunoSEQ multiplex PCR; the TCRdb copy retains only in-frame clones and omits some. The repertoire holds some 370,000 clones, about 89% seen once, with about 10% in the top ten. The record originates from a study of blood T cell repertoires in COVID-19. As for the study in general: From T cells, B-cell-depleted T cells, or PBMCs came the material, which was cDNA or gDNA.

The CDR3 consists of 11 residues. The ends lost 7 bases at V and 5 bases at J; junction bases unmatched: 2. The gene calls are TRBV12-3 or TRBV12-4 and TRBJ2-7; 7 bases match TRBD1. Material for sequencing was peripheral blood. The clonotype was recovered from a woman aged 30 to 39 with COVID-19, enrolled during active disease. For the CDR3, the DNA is TGTGCCAGCACTACAGGGGACGAGCAGTACTTC. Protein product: CASTTGDEQYF.